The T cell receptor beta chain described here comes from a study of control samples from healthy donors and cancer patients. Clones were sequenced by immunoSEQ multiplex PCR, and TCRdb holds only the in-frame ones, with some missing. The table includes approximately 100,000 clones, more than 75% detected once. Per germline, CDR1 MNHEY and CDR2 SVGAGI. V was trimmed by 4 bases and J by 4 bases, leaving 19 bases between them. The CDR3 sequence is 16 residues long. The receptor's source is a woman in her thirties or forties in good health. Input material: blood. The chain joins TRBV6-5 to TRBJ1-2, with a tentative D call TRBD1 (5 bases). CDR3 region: CASSFRSEQGSYGYTF. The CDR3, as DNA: TGTGCCAGCAGTTTCAGATCTGAGCAGGGAAGCTATGGCTACACCTTC.